The sequence of this T cell receptor (beta chain) was determined in a study of early T cells in non-severe SARS-CoV-2 infection. This clonotype occurred many times. TCRdb recomputed calls from the 5' RACE reads with MiXCR, one row per CDR3 protein. This table holds around 30,000 distinct CDR3 sequences, under 10% found once. CDR1 is DFQATT and CDR2 is SNEGSKA in the germline V gene (reference sequence). The ends lost 3 bases at V and 1 base at J; junction bases unmatched: 8. This CDR3 is built from 17 residues. Input material: whole blood. The sequence came from an adult who was a healthcare worker with PCR-confirmed SARS-CoV-2 infection or an uninfected control (not recorded which). The chain carries TRBV20-1 and TRBJ2-3; 12 bases agree with TRBD2. The CDR3 DNA reads as TGCAGTGCTAGGTCTAGCGGGGGGGCCGGGGGCACAGATACGCAGTATTTT. Translated, it gives CSARSSGGAGGTDTQYF.